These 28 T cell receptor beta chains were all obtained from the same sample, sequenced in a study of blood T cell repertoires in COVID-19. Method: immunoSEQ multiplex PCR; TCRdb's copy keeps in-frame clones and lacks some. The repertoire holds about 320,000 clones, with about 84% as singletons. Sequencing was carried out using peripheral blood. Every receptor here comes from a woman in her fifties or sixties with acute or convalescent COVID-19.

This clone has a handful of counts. The CDR3 loop is CSVKPLGSGIYNEQFF. In nucleotides, the CDR3 is TGCAGCGTAAAGCCTTTAGGTAGCGGGATCTACAATGAGCAGTTCTTC. V and J are TRBV29-1 and TRBJ2-1; 8 bases match TRBD2. CDR3 length: 16 residues. Trimming cost V 6 bases and J 3 bases; bases outside gene matches: 13. Germline V lookup: CDR1 SQVTM, CDR2 ANQGSEA.

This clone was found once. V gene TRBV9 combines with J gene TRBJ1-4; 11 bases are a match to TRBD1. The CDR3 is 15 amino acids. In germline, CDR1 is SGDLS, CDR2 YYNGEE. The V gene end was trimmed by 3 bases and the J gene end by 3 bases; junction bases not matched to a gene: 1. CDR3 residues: CASSGGQGANEKLFF. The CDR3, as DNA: TGTGCCAGCAGCGGGGGACAGGGGGCTAATGAAAAACTGTTTTTT. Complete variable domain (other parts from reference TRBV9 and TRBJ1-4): DSGVTQTPKHLITATGQRVTLRCSPRSGDLSVYWYQQSLDQGLQFLIQYYNGEERAKGNILERFSAQQFPDLHSELNLSSLELGDSALYFCASSGGQGANEKLFFGSGTQLSVL.

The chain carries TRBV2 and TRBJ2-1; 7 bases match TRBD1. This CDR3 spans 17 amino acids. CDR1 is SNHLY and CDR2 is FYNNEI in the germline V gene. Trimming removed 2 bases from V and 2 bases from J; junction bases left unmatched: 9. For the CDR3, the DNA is TGTGCCAGCAGTGAACCGTTCGCAGGGGGAGCCTACAATGAGCAGTTCTTC. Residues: CASSEPFAGGAYNEQFF. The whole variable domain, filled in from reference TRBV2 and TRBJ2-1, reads EPEVTQTPSHQVTQMGQEVILRCVPISNHLYFYWYRQILGQKVEFLVSFYNNEISEKSEIFDDQFSVERPDGSNFTLKIRSTKLEDSAMYFCASSEPFAGGAYNEQFFGPGTRLTVL.

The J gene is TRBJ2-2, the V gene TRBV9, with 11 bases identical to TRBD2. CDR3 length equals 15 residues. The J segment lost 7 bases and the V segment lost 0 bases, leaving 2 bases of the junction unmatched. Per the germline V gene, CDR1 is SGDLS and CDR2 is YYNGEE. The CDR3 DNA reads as TGTGCCAGCAGCGTAGATACTAGCGGGAGCGGGGAGCTGTTTTTT. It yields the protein CASSVDTSGSGELFF.

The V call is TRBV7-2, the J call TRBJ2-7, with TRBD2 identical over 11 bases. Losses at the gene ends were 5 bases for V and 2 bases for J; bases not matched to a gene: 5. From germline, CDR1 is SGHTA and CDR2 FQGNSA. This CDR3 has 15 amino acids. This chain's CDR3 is CASSQRSGRAYEQYF. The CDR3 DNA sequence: TGTGCCAGCAGCCAACGTAGCGGGAGGGCCTACGAGCAGTACTTC. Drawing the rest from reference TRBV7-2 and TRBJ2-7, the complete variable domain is GAGVSQSPSNKVTEKGKDVELRCDPISGHTALYWYRQSLGQGLEFLIYFQGNSAPDKSGLPSDRFSAERTGGSVSTLTIQRTQQEDSAVYLCASSQRSGRAYEQYFGPGTRLTVT.

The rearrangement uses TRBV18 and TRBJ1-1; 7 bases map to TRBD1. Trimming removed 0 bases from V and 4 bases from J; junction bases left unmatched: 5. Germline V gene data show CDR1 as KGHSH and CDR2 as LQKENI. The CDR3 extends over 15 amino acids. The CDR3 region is CASSPPARGATEAFF. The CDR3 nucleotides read TGTGCCAGCTCACCACCGGCCAGGGGGGCCACTGAAGCTTTCTTT.

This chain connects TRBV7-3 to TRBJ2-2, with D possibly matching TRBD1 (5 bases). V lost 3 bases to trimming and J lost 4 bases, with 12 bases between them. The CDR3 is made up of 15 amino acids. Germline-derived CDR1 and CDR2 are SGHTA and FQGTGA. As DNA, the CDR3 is TGTGCCAGCAGCTTTCCAGGGCCGGGCACCGGGGAGCTGTTTTTT. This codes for CASSFPGPGTGELFF.

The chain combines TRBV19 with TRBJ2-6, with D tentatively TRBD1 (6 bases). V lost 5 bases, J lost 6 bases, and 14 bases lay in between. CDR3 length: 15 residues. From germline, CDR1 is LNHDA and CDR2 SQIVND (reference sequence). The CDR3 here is CASSLGQLTANVLTF. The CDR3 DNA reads TGTGCCAGTAGTCTAGGACAGCTGACGGCCAACGTCCTGACTTTC.

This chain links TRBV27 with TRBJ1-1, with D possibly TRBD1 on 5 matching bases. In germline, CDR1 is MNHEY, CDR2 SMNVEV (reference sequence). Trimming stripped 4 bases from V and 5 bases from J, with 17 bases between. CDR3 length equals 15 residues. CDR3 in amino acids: CASSSSLRASTEAFF. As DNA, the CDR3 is TGTGCCAGCAGTTCCTCCCTCAGGGCCAGTACTGAAGCTTTCTTT.

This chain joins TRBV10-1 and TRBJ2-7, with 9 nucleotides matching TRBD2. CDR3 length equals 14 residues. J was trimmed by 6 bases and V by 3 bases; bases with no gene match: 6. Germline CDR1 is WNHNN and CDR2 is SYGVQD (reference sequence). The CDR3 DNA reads TGCGCCAGCAGTGACGGCGGGAGGGCCCGCGAGCAGTACTTC. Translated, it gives CASSDGGRAREQYF.

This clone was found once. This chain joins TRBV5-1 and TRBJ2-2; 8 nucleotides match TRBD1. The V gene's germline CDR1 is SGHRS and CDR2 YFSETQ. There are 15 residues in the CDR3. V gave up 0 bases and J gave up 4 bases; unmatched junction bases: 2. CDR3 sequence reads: CASSLETGVTGELFF. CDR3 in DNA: TGCGCCAGCAGCTTGGAGACAGGGGTCACCGGGGAGCTGTTTTTT.

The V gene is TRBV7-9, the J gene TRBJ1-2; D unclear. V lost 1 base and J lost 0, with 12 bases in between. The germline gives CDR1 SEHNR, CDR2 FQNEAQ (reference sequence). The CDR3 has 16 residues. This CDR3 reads CASSLVLGVTNYGYTF. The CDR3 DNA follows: TGTGCCAGCAGCTTAGTTCTCGGGGTAACTAACTATGGCTACACCTTC.

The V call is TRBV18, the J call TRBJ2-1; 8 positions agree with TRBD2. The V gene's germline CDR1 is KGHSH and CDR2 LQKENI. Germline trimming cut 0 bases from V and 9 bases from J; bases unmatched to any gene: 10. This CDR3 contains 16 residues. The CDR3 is CASSPPGSHGGGEQFF. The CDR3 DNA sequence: TGTGCCAGCTCACCACCCGGATCTCACGGGGGGGGTGAGCAGTTCTTC.

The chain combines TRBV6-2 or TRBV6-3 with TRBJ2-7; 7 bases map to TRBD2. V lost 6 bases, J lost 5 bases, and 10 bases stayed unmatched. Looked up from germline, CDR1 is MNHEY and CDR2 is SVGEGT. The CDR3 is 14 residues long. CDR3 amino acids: CASSPPGGGNEQYF. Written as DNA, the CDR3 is TGTGCCAGCAGCCCCCCCGGCGGGGGTAACGAGCAGTACTTC.

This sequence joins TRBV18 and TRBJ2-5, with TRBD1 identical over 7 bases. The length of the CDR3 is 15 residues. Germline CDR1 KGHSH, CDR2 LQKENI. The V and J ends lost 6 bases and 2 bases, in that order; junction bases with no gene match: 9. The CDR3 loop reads CASSLIRDSQETQYF. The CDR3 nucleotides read TGTGCCAGCTCCCTTATCCGGGACAGTCAAGAGACCCAGTACTTC.

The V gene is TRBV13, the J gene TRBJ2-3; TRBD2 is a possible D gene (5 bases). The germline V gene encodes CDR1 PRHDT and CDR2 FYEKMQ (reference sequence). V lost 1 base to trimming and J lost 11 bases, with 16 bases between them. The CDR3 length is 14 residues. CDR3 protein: CASSLATPREKQYF. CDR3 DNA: TGTGCCAGCAGCTTAGCGACCCCACGGGAAAAGCAGTATTTT.

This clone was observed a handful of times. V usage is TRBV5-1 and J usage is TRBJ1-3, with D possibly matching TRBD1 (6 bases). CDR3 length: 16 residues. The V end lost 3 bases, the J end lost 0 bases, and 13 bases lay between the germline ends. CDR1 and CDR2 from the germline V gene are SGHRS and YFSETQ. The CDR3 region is CASSSRNRDSGNTIYF. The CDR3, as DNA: TGCGCCAGCAGCTCGAGGAACAGGGACTCTGGAAACACCATATATTTT. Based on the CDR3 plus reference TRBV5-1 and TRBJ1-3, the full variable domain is KAGVTQTPRYLIKTRGQQVTLSCSPISGHRSVSWYQQTPGQGLQFLFEYFSETQRNKGNFPGRFSGRQFSNSRSEMNVSTLELGDSALYLCASSSRNRDSGNTIYFGEGSWLTVV.

This CDR3 is CASRRDLLAGDALRYF. The CDR3 nucleotides are TGTGCCAGCCGGCGGGACTTACTAGCGGGAGATGCGTTACGGTACTTC. The rearrangement joins TRBV7-8 to TRBJ2-7; 11 bases line up with TRBD2. CDR1 and CDR2 (germline): SGHVS, FQNEAQ. V shed 8 bases and J 12 bases; nucleotides not matched to a gene: 21. This CDR3 is built from 16 residues.

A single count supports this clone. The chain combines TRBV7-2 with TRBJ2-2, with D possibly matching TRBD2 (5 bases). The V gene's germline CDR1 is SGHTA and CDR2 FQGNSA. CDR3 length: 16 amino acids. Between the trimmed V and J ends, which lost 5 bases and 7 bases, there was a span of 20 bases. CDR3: CASSPPGLAKVGELFF. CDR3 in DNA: TGTGCCAGCAGCCCCCCGGGATTAGCAAAGGTCGGGGAGCTGTTTTTT.

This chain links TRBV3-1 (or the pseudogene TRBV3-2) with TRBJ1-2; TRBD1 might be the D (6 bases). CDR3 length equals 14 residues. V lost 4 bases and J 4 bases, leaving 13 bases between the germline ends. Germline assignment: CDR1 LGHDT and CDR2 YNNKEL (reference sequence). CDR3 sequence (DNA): TGTGCCAGCAGCCTCGGGGGGGGCGGCTATGGCTACACCTTC. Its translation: CASSLGGGGYGYTF.

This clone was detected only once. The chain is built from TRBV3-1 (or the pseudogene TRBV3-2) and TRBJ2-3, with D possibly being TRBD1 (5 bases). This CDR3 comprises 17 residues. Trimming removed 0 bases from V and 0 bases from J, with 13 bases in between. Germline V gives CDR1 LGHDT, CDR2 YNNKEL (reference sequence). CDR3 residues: CASSQDLGRVSTDTQYF. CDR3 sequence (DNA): TGTGCCAGCAGCCAAGATCTTGGCAGGGTTAGCACAGATACGCAGTATTTT.

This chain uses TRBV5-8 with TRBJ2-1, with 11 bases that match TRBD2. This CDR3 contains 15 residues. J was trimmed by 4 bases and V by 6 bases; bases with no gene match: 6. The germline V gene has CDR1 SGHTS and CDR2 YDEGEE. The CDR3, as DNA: TGTGCCAGCACCCTTGGGACTAGCGGTTACAATGAGCAGTTCTTC. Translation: CASTLGTSGYNEQFF.

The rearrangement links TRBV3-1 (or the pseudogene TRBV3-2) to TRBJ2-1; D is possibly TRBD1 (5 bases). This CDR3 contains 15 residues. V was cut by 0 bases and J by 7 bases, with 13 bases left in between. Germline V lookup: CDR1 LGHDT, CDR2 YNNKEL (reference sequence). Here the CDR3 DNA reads TGTGCCAGCAGCCAAGATCTGTCCCAGGGTAATGAGCAGTTCTTC. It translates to CASSQDLSQGNEQFF.

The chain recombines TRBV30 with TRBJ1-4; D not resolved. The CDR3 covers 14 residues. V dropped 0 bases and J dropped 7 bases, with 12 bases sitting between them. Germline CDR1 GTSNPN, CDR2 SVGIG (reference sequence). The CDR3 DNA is TGTGCCTGGAGTGTACCCCGTGCGAGTGAAAAACTGTTTTTT. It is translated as CAWSVPRASEKLFF.

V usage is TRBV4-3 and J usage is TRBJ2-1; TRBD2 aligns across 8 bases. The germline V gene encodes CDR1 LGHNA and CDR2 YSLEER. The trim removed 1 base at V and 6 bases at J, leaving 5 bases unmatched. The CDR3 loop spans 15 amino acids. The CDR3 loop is CASSQAGGPVNEQFF. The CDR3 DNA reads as TGCGCCAGCAGCCAAGCGGGAGGGCCGGTCAATGAGCAGTTCTTC.

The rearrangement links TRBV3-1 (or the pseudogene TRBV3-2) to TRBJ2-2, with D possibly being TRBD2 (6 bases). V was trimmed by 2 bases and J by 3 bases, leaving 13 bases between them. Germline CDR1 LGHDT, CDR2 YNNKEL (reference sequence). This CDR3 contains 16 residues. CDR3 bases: TGTGCCAGCAGCCAAAACCTCGGGAGTTACACCGGGGAGCTGTTTTTT. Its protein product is CASSQNLGSYTGELFF.

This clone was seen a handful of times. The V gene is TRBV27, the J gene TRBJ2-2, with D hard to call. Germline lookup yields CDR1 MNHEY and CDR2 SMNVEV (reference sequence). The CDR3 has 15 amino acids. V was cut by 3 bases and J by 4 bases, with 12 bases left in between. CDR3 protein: CASSLSGAGTGELFF. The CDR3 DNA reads TGTGCCAGCAGTTTGTCCGGAGCCGGCACCGGGGAGCTGTTTTTT.

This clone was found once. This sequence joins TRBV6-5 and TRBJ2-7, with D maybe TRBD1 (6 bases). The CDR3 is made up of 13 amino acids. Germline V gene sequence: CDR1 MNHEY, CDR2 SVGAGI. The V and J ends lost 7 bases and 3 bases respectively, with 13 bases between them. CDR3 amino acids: CASKQGPLYEQYF. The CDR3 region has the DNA TGTGCCAGCAAGCAGGGGCCCCTCTACGAGCAGTACTTC.